This is a list of T cell receptor beta chains from one sample in a study of T cells in Graves' hyperthyroidism and ophthalmopathy. Each CDR3 protein is one row after TCRdb ran MiXCR on the multiplex PCR reads. The table records fewer than 700,000 distinct CDR3 sequences, approximately 17% of them present only once. The specimen sequenced was blood. These receptors originate from a woman between 18 and 29 years old with Graves' ophthalmopathy. CDR3s include the opening cysteine and the closing phenylalanine or tryptophan. The D gene is left open where the match is weak. Rows may omit the clone size; those that give it use once, few, many or a size class.

J: TRBJ1-3
V: TRBV4-1
size: -
D: -
CDR3: CASSQGRISGNTIYF
DNA: TGCGCCAGCAGCCAAGGAAGGATCTCTGGAAACACCATATATTTT

J: TRBJ2-1
V: TRBV6-5
size: many
D: -
CDR3: CASSYTQLGNEQFF
DNA: TGTGCCAGCAGTTACACGCAACTAGGCAATGAGCAGTTCTTC

J: TRBJ1-6
V: TRBV2
size: -
D: TRBD1
CDR3: CASSESRTGDYNSPLHF
DNA: TGTGCCAGCAGTGAGTCTAGGACAGGGGACTATAATTCACCCCTCCACTTT

J: TRBJ2-3
V: TRBV11-1
size: -
D: TRBD2
CDR3: CASSWGGADTQYF
DNA: TGTGCCAGCAGCTGGGGGGGGGCAGATACGCAGTATTTT

J: TRBJ2-1
V: TRBV3-2
size: many
D: -
CDR3: CASSHPPWRADVDEQFF
DNA: TGTGCCAGCAGCCACCCCCCGTGGAGGGCCGACGTAGATGAGCAGTTCTTC

J: TRBJ2-2
V: TRBV12-3/TRBV12-4
size: many
D: -
CDR3: CASSLRVGGTGELFF
DNA: TGTGCCAGCAGTTTAAGGGTCGGCGGCACCGGGGAGCTGTTTTTT

J: TRBJ2-7
V: TRBV2
size: many
D: -
CDR3: CASNTGASSYEQYF
DNA: TGTGCCAGCAACACCGGGGCGAGCTCCTACGAGCAGTACTTC

J: TRBJ2-7
V: TRBV12-3/TRBV12-4
size: many
D: TRBD2
CDR3: CASSPPTSGSSYEQYF
DNA: TGTGCCAGCAGCCCACCCACTAGCGGGAGTTCGTACGAGCAGTACTTC

J: TRBJ1-1
V: TRBV19
size: -
D: -
CDR3: CASASFHRRAEAFF
DNA: TGTGCCAGTGCCTCCTTTCATCGTCGGGCTGAAGCTTTCTTT

J: TRBJ2-1
V: TRBV27
size: many
D: -
CDR3: CASSFPPGYNEQFF
DNA: TGTGCCAGCAGTTTCCCCCCCGGCTACAATGAGCAGTTCTTC

J: TRBJ2-5
V: TRBV20-1
size: many
D: TRBD1
CDR3: CSARTSGTGVETQYF
DNA: TGCAGTGCTAGAACATCCGGGACAGGGGTAGAGACCCAGTACTTC

J: TRBJ2-7
V: TRBV2
size: many
D: -
CDR3: CASSERGGEQYF
DNA: TGTGCCAGCAGTGAGAGGGGTGGCGAGCAGTACTTC

J: TRBJ2-5
V: TRBV3-1
size: many
D: -
CDR3: CASSQPRIQETQYF
DNA: TGTGCCAGCAGCCAACCCCGGATCCAAGAGACCCAGTACTTC

J: TRBJ2-7
V: TRBV20-1
size: -
D: -
CDR3: CSALAPGSYEQYF
DNA: TGCAGTGCCCTAGCGCCCGGTTCCTACGAGCAGTACTTC

J: TRBJ2-3
V: TRBV19
size: -
D: TRBD2
CDR3: CASSEWTSGTDTQYF
DNA: TGTGCCAGTAGTGAATGGACTAGCGGGACAGATACGCAGTATTTT

J: TRBJ1-3
V: TRBV30
size: many
D: -
CDR3: CAWIASIGNTIYF
DNA: TGTGCCTGGATAGCGAGTATTGGAAACACCATATATTTT

J: TRBJ1-1
V: TRBV12-5
size: -
D: -
CDR3: CASGLVLGKNTEAFF
DNA: TGTGCTAGTGGTTTGGTACTCGGAAAGAACACTGAAGCTTTCTTT

J: TRBJ2-5
V: TRBV6-1
size: many
D: TRBD1
CDR3: CASSDGQGGRETQYF
DNA: TGTGCCAGCAGCGATGGACAGGGGGGGAGAGAGACCCAGTACTTC